This T cell receptor beta chain was identified during a study of T cell responses to AZD1222 COVID-19 vaccine. Study-level points and caveats: Baseline seropositivity characterized only six AZD1222 recipients. It should be noted that donors were predominantly white British and more often female, and clonal diversity was possibly underestimated.

The table came from immunoSEQ multiplex PCR; TCRdb's copy has only in-frame clones and leaves some out. The profile shows some 100,000 clones, around 90% of them singletons. Pooled together were second doses at about 4 or about 12 weeks. On this clone itself: Its specificity is unknown.

CDR1 and CDR2 from the germline V gene are SGHAT and FQNNGV. V lost 6 bases and J lost 4, with 9 bases in between. This CDR3 is built from 12 residues. The genes are TRBV11-2 and TRBJ1-2, with unresolved D. Sequenced here: peripheral blood, sampled 28 days after the second AZD1222 dose. This receptor was obtained from an adult who received the AZD1222 COVID-19 vaccine. CDR3 residues: CASRKGAYGYTF. The CDR3 DNA sequence: TGTGCCAGCAGGAAAGGTGCCTATGGCTACACCTTC. Looking up the rest from reference TRBV11-2 and TRBJ1-2 gives the full variable domain: EAGVAQSPRYKIIEKRQSVAFWCNPISGHATLYWYQQILGQGPKLLIQFQNNGVVDDSQLPKDRFSAERLKGVDSTLKIQPAKLEDSAVYLCASRKGAYGYTFGSGTRLTVV.